The clone carrying this TCR beta chain occurred a few times. No antigen is known for it. The data originate from a study of T cell responses to AZD1222 COVID-19 vaccine. V was pared by 3 bases and J by 0 bases, with 8 bases between. Germline V CDR1 and CDR2: SQVTM, ANQGSEA. The CDR3 has 13 residues. Overall study results and limits: At baseline, seropositivity was found in only a handful of AZD1222 recipients. Repertoires in all cases were sampled only once the peak T cell response had passed.

Sequencing used immunoSEQ multiplex PCR; TCRdb keeps in-frame clones, though not all of them. In the table there are 95,000 to 150,000 clones, approximately 86% of which are singletons. This clonotype was sampled from an adult who received the AZD1222 COVID-19 vaccine. Sequencing used peripheral blood, obtained 28 days after the second AZD1222 dose. This chain connects TRBV29-1 to TRBJ1-2; tentatively, D is TRBD1 (5 bases). The CDR3 spells CSVEDTANYGYTF. The DNA of the CDR3 is TGCAGCGTTGAGGACACAGCTAACTATGGCTACACCTTC. Looking up the rest from reference TRBV29-1 and TRBJ1-2 gives the full variable domain: SAVISQKPSRDICQRGTSLTIQCQVDSQVTMMFWYRQQPGQSLTLIATANQGSEATYESGFVIDKFPISRPNLTFSTLTVSNMSPEDSSIYLCSVEDTANYGYTFGSGTRLTVV.